This T cell receptor (beta chain) was observed in a study of cytomegalovirus exposure and HLA in healthy donors. Study findings and constraints: Because they were indistinguishable, some V segments, including TRBV6-2 and TRBV6-3, were excluded.

Germline assignment: CDR1 SGDLS and CDR2 YYNGEE. Trimming shortened V by 3 bases and J by 1 base, and 15 bases separated the two germline ends. The CDR3 has 16 amino acids. As to this clone: Its cognate antigen is unknown.

PCR used 60 Vbeta primers and 13 Jbeta primers. Assay: immunoSEQ multiplex PCR; the TCRdb copy retains only in-frame clones and omits some. The data hold fewer than 200,000 clones, with 80% to 90% observed a single time. The chain is built from TRBV9 and TRBJ2-3; D perhaps matches TRBD1 (6 bases). Sequenced sample: PBMCs. The source of this sequence is a girl aged 2-15 years in good health and CMV-seropositive. CDR3 sequence reads: CASSASRYRGTDTQYF. DNA for the CDR3: TGTGCCAGCAGCGCCTCGCGATACAGGGGCACAGATACGCAGTATTTT.